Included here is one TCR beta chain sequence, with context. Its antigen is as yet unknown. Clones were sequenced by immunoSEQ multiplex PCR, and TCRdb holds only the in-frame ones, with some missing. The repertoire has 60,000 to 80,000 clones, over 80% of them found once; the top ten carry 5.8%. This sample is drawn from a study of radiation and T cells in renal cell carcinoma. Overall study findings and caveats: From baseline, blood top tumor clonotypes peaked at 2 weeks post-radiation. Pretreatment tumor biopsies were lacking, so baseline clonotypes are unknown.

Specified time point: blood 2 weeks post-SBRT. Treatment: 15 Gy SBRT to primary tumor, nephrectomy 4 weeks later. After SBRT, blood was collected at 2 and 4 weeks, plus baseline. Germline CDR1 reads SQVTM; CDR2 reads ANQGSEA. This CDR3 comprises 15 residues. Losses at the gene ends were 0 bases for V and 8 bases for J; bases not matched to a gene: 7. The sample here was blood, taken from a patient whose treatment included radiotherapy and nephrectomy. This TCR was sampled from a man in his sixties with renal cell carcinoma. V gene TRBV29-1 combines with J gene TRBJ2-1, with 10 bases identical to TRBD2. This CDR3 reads CSVEDSGLAADEQFF. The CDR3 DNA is TGCAGCGTTGAAGATTCAGGACTAGCGGCCGATGAGCAGTTCTTC.